This TCR beta chain derives from a study of T cells after yellow fever vaccination. The CDR3 loop spans 15 amino acids. Trimming at V came to 6 bases and at J to 4 bases, leaving 15 bases not matched to a gene. Germline CDR1 and CDR2: DFQATT and SNEGSKA (reference sequence). By 5'RACE template switching, TCR cDNA was produced, with a universal primer site and UMIs added in the process. TCRdb independently ran MiXCR on the 5' RACE reads; one entry per CDR3 protein. The profile shows hundreds of thousands of distinct CDR3 sequences, approximately 12% of them singletons. This clonotype was seen a handful of times. Its antigen is unidentified. Findings and caveats of the study: The secondary response showed a weaker magnitude and a faster peak, day 5 versus 15. The CD4 compartment and the CD8 compartment contained a small share of clonotypes in common. Once the booster was given, most primary-vaccination clones reappeared, at around 96% for CD4 and roughly 86% for CD8.

The chain links TRBV20-1 to TRBJ2-7, with TRBD2 identical over 7 bases. The input for sequencing was PBMCs, taken on the day of the yellow fever booster vaccination. The clonotype was recovered from a man younger than 45 who received the YFV17D yellow fever vaccine. CDR3 DNA sequence: TGCAGTGCCCAAGGTGATGGCGGGAGCAGGTACGAGCAGTACTTC. Translating it yields CSAQGDGGSRYEQYF.